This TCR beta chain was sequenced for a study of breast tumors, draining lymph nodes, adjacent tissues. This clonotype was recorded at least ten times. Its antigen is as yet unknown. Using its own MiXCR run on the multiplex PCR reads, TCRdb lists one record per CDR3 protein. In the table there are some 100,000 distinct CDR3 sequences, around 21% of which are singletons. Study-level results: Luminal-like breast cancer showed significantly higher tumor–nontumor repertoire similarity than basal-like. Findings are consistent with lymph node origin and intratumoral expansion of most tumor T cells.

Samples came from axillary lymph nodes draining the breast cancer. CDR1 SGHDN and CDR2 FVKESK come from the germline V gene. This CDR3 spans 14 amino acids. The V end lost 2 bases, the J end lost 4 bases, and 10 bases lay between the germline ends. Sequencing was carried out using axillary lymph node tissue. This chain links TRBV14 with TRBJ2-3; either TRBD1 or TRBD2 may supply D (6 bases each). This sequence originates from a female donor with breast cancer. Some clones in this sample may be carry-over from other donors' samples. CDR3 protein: CASSQTGAADTQYF. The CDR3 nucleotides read TGTGCCAGCAGCCAAACGGGGGCTGCAGATACGCAGTATTTT.